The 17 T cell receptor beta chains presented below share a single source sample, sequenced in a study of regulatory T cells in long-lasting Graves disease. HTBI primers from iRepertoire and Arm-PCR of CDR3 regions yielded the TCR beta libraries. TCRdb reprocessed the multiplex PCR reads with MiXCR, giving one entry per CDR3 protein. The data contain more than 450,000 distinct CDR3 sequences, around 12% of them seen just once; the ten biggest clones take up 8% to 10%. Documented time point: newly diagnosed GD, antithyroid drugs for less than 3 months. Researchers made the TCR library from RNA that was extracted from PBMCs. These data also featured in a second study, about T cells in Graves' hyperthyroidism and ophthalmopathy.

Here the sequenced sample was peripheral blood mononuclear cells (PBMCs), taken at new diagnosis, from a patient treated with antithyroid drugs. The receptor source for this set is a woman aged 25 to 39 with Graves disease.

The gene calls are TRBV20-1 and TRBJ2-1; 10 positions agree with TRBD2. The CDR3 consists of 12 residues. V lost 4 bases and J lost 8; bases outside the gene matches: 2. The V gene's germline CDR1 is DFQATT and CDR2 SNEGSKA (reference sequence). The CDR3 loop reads CSATSGSDEQFF. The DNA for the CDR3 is TGCAGTGCTACTAGCGGGAGCGATGAGCAGTTCTTC.

In nucleotides, the CDR3 is TGTGCCAGCAGCGTGAGCAACGGACAGGGGGCAGATACGCAGTATTTT. Its translation is CASSVSNGQGADTQYF. The chain employs TRBV9 and TRBJ2-3, with 10 bases identical to TRBD1. The CDR3 totals 16 residues. The V gene end was trimmed by 2 bases and the J gene end by 4 bases; junction bases not matched to a gene: 7. Germline V gene lookup returns CDR1 SGDLS and CDR2 YYNGEE.

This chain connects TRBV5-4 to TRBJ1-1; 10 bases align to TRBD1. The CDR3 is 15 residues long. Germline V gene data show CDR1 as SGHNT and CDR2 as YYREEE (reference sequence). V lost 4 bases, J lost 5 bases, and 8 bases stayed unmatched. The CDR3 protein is CASSRRQGAGTEAFF. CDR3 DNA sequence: TGTGCCAGCAGCAGGCGACAGGGGGCGGGTACTGAAGCTTTCTTT.

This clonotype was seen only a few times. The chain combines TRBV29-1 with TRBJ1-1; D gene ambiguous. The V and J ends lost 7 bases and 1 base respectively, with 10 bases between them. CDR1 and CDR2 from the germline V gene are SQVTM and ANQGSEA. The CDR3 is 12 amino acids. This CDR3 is CSGANGNTEAFF. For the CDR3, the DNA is TGCAGCGGCGCCAACGGGAACACTGAAGCTTTCTTT.

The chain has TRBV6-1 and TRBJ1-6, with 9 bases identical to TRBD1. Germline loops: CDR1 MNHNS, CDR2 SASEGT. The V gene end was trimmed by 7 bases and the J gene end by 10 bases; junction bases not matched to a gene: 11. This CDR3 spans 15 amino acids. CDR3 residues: CASIPSRGQGSPLHF. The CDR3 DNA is TGTGCCAGCATCCCATCCCGGGGACAGGGATCACCCCTCCACTTT.

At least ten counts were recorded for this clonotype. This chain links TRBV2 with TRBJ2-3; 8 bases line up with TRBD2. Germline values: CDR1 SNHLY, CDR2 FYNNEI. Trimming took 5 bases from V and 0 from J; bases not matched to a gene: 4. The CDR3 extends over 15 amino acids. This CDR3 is CASSLAGGSTDTQYF. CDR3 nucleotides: TGTGCCAGCAGTCTAGCGGGCGGCAGCACAGATACGCAGTATTTT.

The DNA for the CDR3 is TGTGCCAGCAGCTTCGGAACAGGGGGGCAGTTCTTC. Protein product: CASSFGTGGQFF. V gene TRBV5-5 combines with J gene TRBJ2-1; TRBD1 aligns across 8 bases. J was trimmed by 12 bases and V by 2 bases; bases with no gene match: 4. This CDR3 has 12 residues. CDR1 is SGHKS and CDR2 is YYEKEE in the germline V gene (reference sequence).

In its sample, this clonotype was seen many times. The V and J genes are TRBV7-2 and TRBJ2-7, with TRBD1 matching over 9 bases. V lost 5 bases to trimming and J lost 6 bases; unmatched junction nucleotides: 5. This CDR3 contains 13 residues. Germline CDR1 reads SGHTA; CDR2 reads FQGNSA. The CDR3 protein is CASSPDRGGEQYF. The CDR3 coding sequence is TGTGCCAGCAGCCCGGACAGGGGAGGCGAGCAGTACTTC.

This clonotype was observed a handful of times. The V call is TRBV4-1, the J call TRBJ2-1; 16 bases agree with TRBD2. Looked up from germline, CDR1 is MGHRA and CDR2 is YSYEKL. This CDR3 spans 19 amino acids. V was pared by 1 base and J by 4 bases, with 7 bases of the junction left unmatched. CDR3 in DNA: TGCGCCAGCAGCCAAGTGGGACTAGCGGGAGGGCCGAGGTACAATGAGCAGTTCTTC. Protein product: CASSQVGLAGGPRYNEQFF.

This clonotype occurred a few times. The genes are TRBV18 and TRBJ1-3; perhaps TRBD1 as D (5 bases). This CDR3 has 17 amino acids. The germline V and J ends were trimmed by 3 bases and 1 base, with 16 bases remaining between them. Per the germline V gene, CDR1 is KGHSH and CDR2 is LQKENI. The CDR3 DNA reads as TGTGCCAGCTCACCCGGGACCGCGGGGTATTCTGGAAACACCATATATTTT. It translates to CASSPGTAGYSGNTIYF.

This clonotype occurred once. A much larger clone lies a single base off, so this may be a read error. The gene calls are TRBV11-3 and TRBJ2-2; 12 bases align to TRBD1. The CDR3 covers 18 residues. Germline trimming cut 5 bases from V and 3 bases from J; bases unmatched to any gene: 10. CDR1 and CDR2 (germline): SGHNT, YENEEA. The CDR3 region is CASSPGQGAVLHTGELFF. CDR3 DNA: TGTGCCAGCAGCCCGGGACAGGGGGCAGTTTTGCACACCGGGGAGCTGTTTTTT.

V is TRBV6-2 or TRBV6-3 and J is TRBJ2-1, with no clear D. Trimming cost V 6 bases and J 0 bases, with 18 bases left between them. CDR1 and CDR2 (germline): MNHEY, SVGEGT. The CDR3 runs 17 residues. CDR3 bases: TGTGCCAGCAGACTTCTCCCGAGCTCGAGCTCCTACAATGAGCAGTTCTTC. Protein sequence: CASRLLPSSSSYNEQFF.

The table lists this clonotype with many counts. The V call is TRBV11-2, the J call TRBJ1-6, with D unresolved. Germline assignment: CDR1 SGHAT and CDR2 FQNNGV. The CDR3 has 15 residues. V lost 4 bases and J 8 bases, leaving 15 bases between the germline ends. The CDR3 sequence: CASSYSVGGYSPLHF. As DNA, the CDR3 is TGTGCCAGCAGCTACTCCGTGGGAGGTTATTCACCCCTCCACTTT.

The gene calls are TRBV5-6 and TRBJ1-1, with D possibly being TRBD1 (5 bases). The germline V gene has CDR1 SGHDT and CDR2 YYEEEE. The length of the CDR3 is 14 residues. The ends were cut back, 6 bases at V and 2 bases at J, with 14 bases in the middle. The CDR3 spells CASTSDSSNTEAFF. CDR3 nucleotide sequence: TGTGCCAGCACTTCAGACAGCTCTAACACTGAAGCTTTCTTT.

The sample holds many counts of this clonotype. The CDR3, as DNA: TGTGCCTGGAGAGAGGGGGCAGACACTGAAGCTTTCTTT. Residues: CAWREGADTEAFF. The chain carries TRBV30 and TRBJ1-1; 7 bases agree with TRBD1. Germline CDR1 and CDR2: GTSNPN and SVGIG (reference sequence). CDR3 length: 13 residues. The V and J ends lost 3 bases and 3 bases, in that order; junction bases with no gene match: 4.

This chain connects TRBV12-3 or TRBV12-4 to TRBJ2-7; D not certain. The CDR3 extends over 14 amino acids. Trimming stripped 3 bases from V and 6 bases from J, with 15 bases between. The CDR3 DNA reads TGTGCCAGCAGTTTTAATGGCGGTTCAGGCGAGCAGTACTTC. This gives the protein CASSFNGGSGEQYF.

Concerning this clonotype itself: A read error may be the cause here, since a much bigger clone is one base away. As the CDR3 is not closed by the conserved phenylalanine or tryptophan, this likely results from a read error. CDR3 residues: CAISAGDRVQETQYL. CDR3 in DNA: TGTGCCATCAGTGCAGGGGACAGGGTGCAAGAGACCCAGTACCTC. The V and J genes are TRBV10-3 and TRBJ2-5, with 9 bases fitting TRBD1. The CDR3 runs to 15 residues. V was pared by 4 bases and J by 2 bases, with 5 bases of the junction left unmatched. Germline V gene sequence: CDR1 ENHRY, CDR2 SYGVKD.